A single sample is the source of the 26 T cell receptor beta chains below, sequenced in a study of cytomegalovirus exposure and HLA in healthy donors. The PCR had 60 Vbeta and 13 Jbeta primers. Generated by immunoSEQ multiplex PCR, the TCRdb table keeps only in-frame clones and is missing some. Found here are 150,000 to 200,000 clones, 65% to 85% of them singletons; the top ten hold roughly 6.6%. Sequencing was performed on PBMCs. Every receptor here comes from a man aged 35 to 55 in good health and CMV-seropositive.

The chain joins TRBV2 to TRBJ2-3; D gene uncertain. CDR1 is SNHLY, CDR2 FYNNEI, per germline. V was cut by 10 bases and J by 1 base, with 12 bases left in between. The length of the CDR3 is 13 residues. The chain's CDR3 is CATRLGGTDTQYF. CDR3 DNA sequence: TGTGCCACTCGTCTGGGCGGCACAGATACGCAGTATTTT.

This chain connects TRBV20-1 to TRBJ1-3; no firm D call. The V gene's germline CDR1 is DFQATT and CDR2 SNEGSKA (reference sequence). The CDR3 runs 11 residues. The CDR3 region has the DNA TGCAGCGCTCCCCTCGGGGACACCATATATTTT. As protein: CSAPLGDTIYF.

The V call is TRBV19, the J call TRBJ1-6, with 7 bases matching TRBD1. Germline V lookup: CDR1 LNHDA, CDR2 SQIVND (reference sequence). The trim removed 0 bases at V and 7 bases at J, leaving 12 bases unmatched. This CDR3 is built from 18 residues. The CDR3 DNA reads as TGTGCCAGTAGTATAGATCCCGGACAGGACCTGGGCAATTCACCCCTCCACTTT. Its protein product is CASSIDPGQDLGNSPLHF.

The chain joins TRBV6-5 to TRBJ1-1; tentative D call: TRBD1 (5 bases). Germline V gene lookup returns CDR1 MNHEY and CDR2 SVGAGI. There are 13 residues in the CDR3. Trimming cost V 7 bases and J 1 base, with 10 bases left between them. CDR3 in DNA: TGTGCCAGCACTCGGGGGGGGAACACTGAAGCTTTCTTT. Protein: CASTRGGNTEAFF.

The CDR3 spells CASSQDLAGANTGELFF. In DNA form, the CDR3 reads TGCGCCAGCAGCCAAGATCTTGCAGGGGCGAACACCGGGGAGCTGTTTTTT. V and J are TRBV4-1 and TRBJ2-2; tentatively, D is TRBD1 (6 bases). V lost 0 bases and J lost 0, with 11 bases in between. The CDR3 is made up of 17 amino acids. CDR1 and CDR2 from the germline V gene are MGHRA and YSYEKL.

A word on this clone: A junction end diverges from the germline sequence, so it may reflect a read error. The chain couples TRBV4-3 to TRBJ1-3; 7 bases are a match to TRBD1. Per the germline V gene, CDR1 is LGHNA and CDR2 is YSLEER. The CDR3 runs to 18 residues. The CDR3 sequence: CASSQGDSAMPLGDTIYF. CDR3 bases: TGCGCCAGCAGCCAAGGGGACAGCGCAATGCCCCTTGGAGACACCATATATTTT.

This chain connects TRBV5-1 to TRBJ2-3, with 8 positions matching TRBD1. Unmatched junction bases numbered 2, after V lost 2 bases and J lost 0 bases. The germline V gene encodes CDR1 SGHRS and CDR2 YFSETQ. The CDR3 extends over 15 amino acids. Written as DNA, the CDR3 is TGCGCCAGCAGCTTCCGGGACAGGAGCACAGATACGCAGTATTTT. This encodes CASSFRDRSTDTQYF.

This chain uses TRBV19 with TRBJ1-1; TRBD1 matches at 8 bases. Germline CDR1 reads LNHDA; CDR2 reads SQIVND (reference sequence). Trimming cost V 5 bases and J 0 bases; bases outside gene matches: 8. The CDR3 is made up of 16 amino acids. The CDR3 DNA follows: TGTGCCAGTAGTGAGGGTCAACAGGGGGTGAACACTGAAGCTTTCTTT. Protein: CASSEGQQGVNTEAFF.

V and J are TRBV19 and TRBJ2-2; possible D gene TRBD2, 6 bases. Trimming cost V 6 bases and J 4 bases, with 15 bases left between them. Germline assignment: CDR1 LNHDA and CDR2 SQIVND (reference sequence). The length of the CDR3 is 15 residues. The DNA for the CDR3 is TGTGCCAGTAGCACCCGGGGGTGGGGCACCGGGGAGCTGTTTTTT. Translation gives CASSTRGWGTGELFF.

This clone has just one count. The rearrangement links TRBV6-4 to TRBJ2-3; 9 bases agree with TRBD2. The CDR3 is 16 residues long. V shed 0 bases, J shed 4 bases, and the junction held 5 bases outside the gene matches. Per the germline V gene, CDR1 is MRHNA and CDR2 is SNTAGT. The CDR3: CASSDSRRGGADTQYF. For the CDR3, the DNA is TGTGCCAGCAGTGACTCGCGGCGGGGGGGCGCAGATACGCAGTATTTT.

The J gene is TRBJ1-5, the V gene TRBV6-6, with 9 bases matching TRBD1. The CDR3 spans 14 residues. Looked up from germline, CDR1 is MNHNY and CDR2 is SVGAGI (reference sequence). J was trimmed by 5 bases and V by 2 bases; bases with no gene match: 1. CDR3 coding DNA: TGTGCCAGCAGTTACCGGGACAGGGATCAGCCCCAGCATTTT. Its translation: CASSYRDRDQPQHF.

The CDR3 spells CASSESLPRAGELFF. The CDR3 DNA is TGTGCCAGCAGTGAATCCCTCCCGCGTGCCGGGGAGCTGTTTTTT. This chain connects TRBV25-1 to TRBJ2-2, with D unclear. Per germline, CDR1 MGHDK and CDR2 SYGVNS. V was trimmed by 1 base and J by 6 bases, leaving 12 bases between them. The CDR3 consists of 15 residues.

This chain joins TRBV18 and TRBJ2-7; D is unclear. Deletions cut 1 base from V and 3 bases from J, with 10 bases between. The germline gives CDR1 KGHSH, CDR2 LQKENI. The CDR3 has 14 residues. The chain's CDR3 is CASSPRALDYEQYF. CDR3 nucleotides: TGTGCCAGCTCACCACGGGCACTTGACTACGAGCAGTACTTC. Looking up the rest from reference TRBV18 and TRBJ2-7 gives the full variable domain: NAGVMQNPRHLVRRRGQEARLRCSPMKGHSHVYWYRQLPEEGLKFMVYLQKENIIDESGMPKERFSAEFPKEGPSILRIQQVVRGDSAAYFCASSPRALDYEQYFGPGTRLTVT.

This rearrangement joins TRBV4-2 to TRBJ2-5; 7 nucleotides agree with TRBD1. The CDR3 sequence is 16 residues long. Trimming removed 2 bases from V and 2 bases from J; junction bases left unmatched: 8. Germline V gene sequence: CDR1 LGHNA, CDR2 YNFKEQ. Here the CDR3 reads CASSQPGTDQQETQYF. Written as DNA, the CDR3 is TGTGCCAGCAGCCAACCCGGGACAGACCAGCAAGAGACCCAGTACTTC.

This clone was observed once. This chain joins TRBV20-1 and TRBJ1-4; no clear D. This CDR3 comprises 11 residues. V was clipped by 7 bases and J by 8 bases, with 11 bases between them. Germline lookup yields CDR1 DFQATT and CDR2 SNEGSKA (reference sequence). CDR3 sequence: CSVQVVEKLFF. CDR3 nucleotides: TGCAGTGTTCAGGTGGTCGAAAAACTGTTTTTT.

The J gene is TRBJ1-5, the V gene TRBV4-3, with D tentatively TRBD1 (5 bases). This CDR3 region has 15 residues. Per germline, CDR1 LGHNA and CDR2 YSLEER. V lost 0 bases and J lost 5, with 11 bases in between. CDR3 coding DNA: TGCGCCAGCAGCCAAGATGGGGGAGGGTATCAGCCCCAGCATTTT. Encoded protein: CASSQDGGGYQPQHF.

A remark on this clone: Its ends do not fully match the called genes, so a read error is possible. The sample carries other DNA sequences with the same CDR3. The chain uses TRBV4-1 and TRBJ2-1; a possible D gene is TRBD2 (6 bases). The CDR3 is 17 amino acids. Germline V gene lookup returns CDR1 MGHRA and CDR2 YSYEKL. CDR3 DNA sequence: TGCGCTAGCAGCCAAGGAGTTAGCGGAGGGATCTACAATGAGCAGTTCTTC. It codes for CASSQGVSGGIYNEQFF.

As to this clone: Other DNA sequences in the same sample also yield this CDR3. The gene calls are TRBV9 and TRBJ2-7, with a possible D match to TRBD1 (6 bases). Deletions cut 0 bases from V and 0 bases from J, with 10 bases between. The CDR3 has 15 residues. Germline CDR1 SGDLS, CDR2 YYNGEE. The DNA of the CDR3 is TGTGCCAGCAGCGTAGCGTCGGACAGCTCCTACGAGCAGTACTTC. Amino acid sequence: CASSVASDSSYEQYF.

V usage is TRBV5-1 and J usage is TRBJ1-3; 8 nucleotides line up with TRBD1. The CDR3 sequence is 15 residues long. The germline V gene encodes CDR1 SGHRS and CDR2 YFSETQ. J was trimmed by 4 bases and V by 0 bases; bases with no gene match: 3. Here the CDR3 DNA reads TGCGCCAGCAGCTTGGGGGGGACAGGAGGAAACACCATATATTTT. Its translation: CASSLGGTGGNTIYF.

The genes are TRBV6-1 and TRBJ2-7; weak D call: TRBD2 (6 bases). The length of the CDR3 is 15 residues. V was cut by 2 bases and J by 3 bases, with 14 bases left in between. The germline CDR1 and CDR2 sequences are MNHNS and SASEGT. The CDR3 reads CASSEIKGRNYEQYF. The CDR3 coding sequence is TGTGCCAGCAGTGAAATTAAGGGGAGGAACTACGAGCAGTACTTC.

V and J are TRBV5-4 and TRBJ2-1, with 12 nucleotides matching TRBD2. The CDR3 covers 16 residues. With 4 bases clipped from V and 3 bases from J, the junction kept 5 bases outside the gene matches. Germline V CDR1 and CDR2: SGHNT, YYREEE (reference sequence). Written as DNA, the CDR3 is TGTGCCAGCAGCAATCTAGCGGGGGGGCACTACAATGAGCAGTTCTTC. This translates into CASSNLAGGHYNEQFF.

J is TRBJ1-5 and V is TRBV29-1; TRBD1 matches 9 bases. V was clipped by 4 bases and J by 7 bases; unmatched bases: 5. CDR1 is SQVTM, CDR2 ANQGSEA, per germline. CDR3 length: 13 amino acids. The CDR3 DNA reads TGCAGCGTTGGGACAGGGGAGAGACAGCCCCAGCATTTT. This gives the protein CSVGTGERQPQHF.

As regards this clone: A junction end diverges from the germline sequence, so it may reflect a read error. V gene TRBV7-3 combines with J gene TRBJ1-2; D gene unclear. Germline CDR1 is SGHTA and CDR2 is FQGTGA. This CDR3 is 13 amino acids long. The CDR3, as DNA: TGTGCCAGCAGCCTAACCCTAGATGGGGGCTACACCTTC. Translated: CASSLTLDGGYTF.

The V and J genes are TRBV10-3 and TRBJ2-5, with D possibly matching TRBD1 (5 bases). Between the trimmed V and J ends, which lost 5 bases and 5 bases, there was a span of 9 bases. This CDR3 contains 12 residues. Looked up from germline, CDR1 is ENHRY and CDR2 is SYGVKD. The CDR3 region is CAISQGDETQYF. The CDR3 nucleotides read TGTGCCATCAGTCAGGGCGATGAGACCCAGTACTTC.

The J gene is TRBJ2-7, the V gene TRBV11-2; TRBD2 matches 7 bases. After removal of 2 bases from V and 5 bases from J, the junction contained 9 bases not matched to a gene. Germline lookup yields CDR1 SGHAT and CDR2 FQNNGV. The CDR3 length is 15 residues. CDR3 coding DNA: TGTGCCAGCAGCTTAATTTCAGCGGGGCTCAACGAGCAGTACTTC. Its protein product is CASSLISAGLNEQYF.

Comment on this clone: Other DNA sequences within the sample encode an identical CDR3. The chain links TRBV9 to TRBJ1-2; a weak D match, TRBD1 (5 bases). This CDR3 has 13 amino acids. Germline CDR1 and CDR2: SGDLS and YYNGEE. V lost 0 bases and J lost 6, with 9 bases in between. The CDR3 region is CASSVGGGDGYTF. The CDR3 bases are TGTGCCAGCAGCGTAGGTGGAGGGGATGGCTACACCTTC. The complete variable domain, with remaining parts taken from reference TRBV9 and TRBJ1-2, reads DSGVTQTPKHLITATGQRVTLRCSPRSGDLSVYWYQQSLDQGLQFLIQYYNGEERAKGNILERFSAQQFPDLHSELNLSSLELGDSALYFCASSVGGGDGYTFGSGTRLTVV.